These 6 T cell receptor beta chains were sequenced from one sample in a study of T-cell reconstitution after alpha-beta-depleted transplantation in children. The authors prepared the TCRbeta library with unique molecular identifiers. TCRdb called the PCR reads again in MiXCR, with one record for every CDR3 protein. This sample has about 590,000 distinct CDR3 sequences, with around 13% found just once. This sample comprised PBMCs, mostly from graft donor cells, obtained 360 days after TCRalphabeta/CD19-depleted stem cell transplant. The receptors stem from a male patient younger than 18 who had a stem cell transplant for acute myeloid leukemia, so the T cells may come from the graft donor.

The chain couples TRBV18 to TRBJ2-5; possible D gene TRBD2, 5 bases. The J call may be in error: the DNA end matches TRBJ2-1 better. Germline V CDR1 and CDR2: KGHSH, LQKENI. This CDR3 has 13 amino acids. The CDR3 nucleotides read TGTGCCAGCTCACCAATCGGGGTCGAGACCCAGTTCTTC. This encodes CASSPIGVETQFF.

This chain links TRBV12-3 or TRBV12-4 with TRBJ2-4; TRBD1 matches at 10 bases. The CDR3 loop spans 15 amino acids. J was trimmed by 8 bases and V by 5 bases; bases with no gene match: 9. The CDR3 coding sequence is TGTGCCAGCAGTACCCCGACAGGGGGCATAGACATTCAGTACTTC. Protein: CASSTPTGGIDIQYF.

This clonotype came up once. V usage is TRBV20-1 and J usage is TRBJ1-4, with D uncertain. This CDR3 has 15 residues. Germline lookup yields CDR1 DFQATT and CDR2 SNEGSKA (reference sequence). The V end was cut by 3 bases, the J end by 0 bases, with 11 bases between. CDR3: CSARLSSATNEKLFF. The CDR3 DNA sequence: TGCAGTGCTAGGCTGAGTAGTGCAACTAATGAAAAACTGTTTTTT.

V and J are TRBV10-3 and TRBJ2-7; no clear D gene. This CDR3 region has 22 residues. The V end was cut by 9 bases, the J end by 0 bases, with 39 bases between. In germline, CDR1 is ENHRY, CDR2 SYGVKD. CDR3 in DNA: TGTGCCATTGTAAACACGGTTTGTATGTGTCAGCCAACCCGTATCAGCTCCTACGAGCAGTACTTC. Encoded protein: CAIVNTVCMCQPTRISSYEQYF.

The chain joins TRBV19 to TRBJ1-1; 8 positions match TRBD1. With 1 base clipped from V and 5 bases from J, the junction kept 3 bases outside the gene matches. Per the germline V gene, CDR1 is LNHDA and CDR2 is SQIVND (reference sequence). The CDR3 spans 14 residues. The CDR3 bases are TGTGCCAGTAGTATAGGTCAGGGGGCGACTGAAGCTTTCTTT. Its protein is CASSIGQGATEAFF.

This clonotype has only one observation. The CDR3 spells CASSLKAPIGSQLAGPTSLYEQYF. DNA for the CDR3: TGTGCCAGCAGCTTAAAGGCCCCGATTGGTAGCCAACTAGCGGGACCGACCTCCCTCTACGAGCAGTACTTC. The chain employs TRBV13 and TRBJ2-7, with 10 bases matching TRBD2. Germline loops: CDR1 PRHDT, CDR2 FYEKMQ (reference sequence). This CDR3 region has 24 residues. The trim removed 2 bases at V and 3 bases at J, leaving 31 bases unmatched. Using reference TRBV13 and TRBJ2-7 for the parts outside the CDR3, the full variable domain is AAGVIQSPRHLIKEKRETATLKCYPIPRHDTVYWYQQGPGQDPQFLISFYEKMQSDKGSIPDRFSAQQFSDYHSELNMSSLELGDSALYFCASSLKAPIGSQLAGPTSLYEQYFGPGTRLTVT.